These 17 T cell receptor beta chains share one sample of origin, sequenced in a study of identical twins. Using its own MiXCR run on the 5' RACE reads, TCRdb lists one record per CDR3 protein. In the table there are 1,800,000 or so distinct CDR3 sequences, under 35% of which are singletons. The sequenced material came from cord blood. The receptor source for this set is a newborn girl in good health.

The chain links TRBV6-5 to TRBJ1-6; 7 bases map to TRBD1. This CDR3 contains 15 residues. Trimming took 6 bases from V and 2 from J; bases not matched to a gene: 4. Germline V gene sequence: CDR1 MNHEY, CDR2 SVGAGI. Here the CDR3 reads CASRQDRAYNSPLHF. The CDR3 bases are TGTGCCAGCAGACAAGACAGGGCCTATAATTCACCCCTCCACTTT.

Many counts were recorded for this clonotype. CDR3 sequence reads: CASSRPPYEQYF. In DNA, the CDR3 is TGTGCCAGCAGTCGACCACCCTACGAGCAGTACTTC. The V gene is TRBV2, the J gene TRBJ2-7; D is ambiguous. Germline lookup yields CDR1 SNHLY and CDR2 FYNNEI. This CDR3 contains 12 residues. Trimming shortened V by 5 bases and J by 2 bases, and 7 bases separated the two germline ends.

The rearrangement uses TRBV28 and TRBJ2-5; 7 bases fit TRBD1. The assigned J gene may be wrong: the sequence end matches TRBJ2-7 better. Looked up from germline, CDR1 is MDHEN and CDR2 is SYDVKM. There are 16 residues in the CDR3. This chain's CDR3 is CASSLDRPGGFYEQYF. As DNA, the CDR3 is TGTGCCAGCAGTTTAGATCGGCCAGGGGGATTCTACGAGCAGTACTTC.

Concerning this clonotype itself: This may come from a read error, since a much larger clone is one base off. The chain couples TRBV4-2 to TRBJ2-7, with a tentative D call TRBD2 (5 bases). This CDR3 spans 14 amino acids. Looked up from germline, CDR1 is LGHNA and CDR2 is YNFKEQ. V was shortened by 3 bases and J by 4 bases, with 13 bases between the two germline ends. In DNA form, the CDR3 reads TGTGCCAGCAGCCATTATAGGAGAGGGTACGAGCAGTACTTC. This codes for CASSHYRRGYEQYF.

The sample holds a few counts of this clonotype. The chain has TRBV6-5 and TRBJ2-1, with TRBD2 matching 13 bases. Germline assignment: CDR1 MNHEY and CDR2 SVGAGI. The CDR3 length is 16 residues. V shed 0 bases, J shed 9 bases, and the junction held 5 bases outside the gene matches. The CDR3 DNA reads as TGTGCCAGCAGTTACTCGACTAGCGGGAGGAGTGTTGAGCAGTTCTTC. Its translation is CASSYSTSGRSVEQFF.

This clonotype has more than one count but fewer than ten. V usage is TRBV7-2 and J usage is TRBJ2-4; 9 nucleotides line up with TRBD1. The V gene's germline CDR1 is SGHTA and CDR2 FQGNSA. V shed 0 bases and J 1 base; nucleotides not matched to a gene: 1. The CDR3 spans 16 residues. The CDR3 here is CASSLAGQGAKNIQYF. The CDR3 DNA reads as TGTGCCAGCAGCTTAGCTGGACAGGGGGCCAAAAACATTCAGTACTTC.

CDR3 sequence reads: CSVAGQGAYTGELFF. CDR3 DNA sequence: TGCAGCGTGGCGGGACAGGGGGCTTACACCGGGGAGCTGTTTTTT. The chain recombines TRBV29-1 with TRBJ2-2; 12 nucleotides align to TRBD1. The germline CDR1 and CDR2 sequences are SQVTM and ANQGSEA. The CDR3 contains 15 residues. V lost 6 bases and J lost 3; bases outside the gene matches: 5.

This sequence joins TRBV5-6 and TRBJ1-5; D may be TRBD1 (5 bases). The ends were cut back, 1 base at V and 2 bases at J, with 19 bases in the middle. The CDR3 runs to 18 residues. In germline, CDR1 is SGHDT, CDR2 YYEEEE. The CDR3 DNA reads as TGTGCCAGCAGCTTGTTAGGCGCCCAGGGAGCGGGCAATCAGCCCCAGCATTTT. It translates to CASSLLGAQGAGNQPQHF.

The CDR3 coding sequence is TGTGCCAGCACGAGGGCGGGGGGATTTAGTGAGCAGTACTTC. This encodes CASTRAGGFSEQYF. V is TRBV27 and J is TRBJ2-4; 8 positions agree with TRBD2. Trimming cost V 7 bases and J 13 bases; bases outside gene matches: 15. Germline V gene lookup returns CDR1 MNHEY and CDR2 SMNVEV (reference sequence). The CDR3 is 14 residues long.

This clonotype was detected only a few times. This rearrangement joins TRBV6-2 or TRBV6-3 to TRBJ2-7, with 10 bases lining up with TRBD1. The CDR3 contains 15 residues. Germline CDR1 MNHEY, CDR2 SVGEGT. V was clipped by 6 bases and J by 4 bases; unmatched bases: 9. CDR3 DNA sequence: TGTGCCAGCAGCCAAACCGGGACAGGGGAATACGAGCAGTACTTC. Translated: CASSQTGTGEYEQYF.

The chain is built from TRBV12-3 or TRBV12-4 and TRBJ2-3, with 9 bases identical to TRBD2. The trim removed 0 bases at V and 3 bases at J, leaving 10 bases unmatched. The CDR3 spans 18 residues. The CDR3 sequence: CASSLASHLAGSTDTQYF. The CDR3, as DNA: TGTGCCAGCAGTTTAGCCTCCCACCTAGCGGGGTCGACAGATACGCAGTATTTT.

This clonotype was recorded many times. The chain uses TRBV10-3 and TRBJ2-3, with a tentative D call TRBD1 (5 bases). This CDR3 has 15 residues. The V end lost 2 bases, the J end lost 2 bases, and 11 bases lay between the germline ends. Germline V gene data show CDR1 as ENHRY and CDR2 as SYGVKD. The CDR3 region has the DNA TGTGCCATCAGTGAGGCGACAGCAGCCACAGATACGCAGTATTTT. Translated, it gives CAISEATAATDTQYF.

This clonotype has more than one count but fewer than ten. The CDR3 sequence is CASRYAGANVLTF. CDR3 nucleotides: TGTGCCAGCAGATACGCTGGGGCCAACGTCCTGACTTTC. The V call is TRBV19, the J call TRBJ2-6; D remains ambiguous. Trimming left V 9 bases short and J 2 bases short, with 8 bases between. The CDR3 runs to 13 residues. Germline loops: CDR1 LNHDA, CDR2 SQIVND (reference sequence).

This chain uses TRBV6-5 with TRBJ2-7, with D possibly TRBD2 on 5 matching bases. Germline values: CDR1 MNHEY, CDR2 SVGAGI. Trimming shortened V by 6 bases and J by 3 bases, and 15 bases separated the two germline ends. CDR3 length: 14 residues. Written as DNA, the CDR3 is TGTGCCAGCAGACCAGCGGACCCCGTCTACGAGCAGTACTTC. Residues: CASRPADPVYEQYF.

The chain joins TRBV20-1 to TRBJ2-5; TRBD1 matches at 7 bases. This CDR3 region has 11 residues. V lost 2 bases to trimming and J lost 11 bases; unmatched junction nucleotides: 5. Germline loops: CDR1 DFQATT, CDR2 SNEGSKA (reference sequence). CDR3 in amino acids: CSARLTGEQYF. The CDR3 bases are TGCAGTGCTAGACTAACAGGGGAGCAGTACTTC.

This clonotype was detected only a few times. V is TRBV4-2 and J is TRBJ1-5, with 8 bases that match TRBD1. This CDR3 has 16 residues. The germline V gene encodes CDR1 LGHNA and CDR2 YNFKEQ. The junction had 7 bases not matched to a gene; V was cut back by 1 base and J by 5 bases. CDR3 residues: CASSQGETGVYQPQHF. The CDR3 bases are TGTGCCAGCAGCCAAGGGGAGACAGGGGTATATCAGCCCCAGCATTTT.

The genes are TRBV5-6 and TRBJ2-3; 8 nucleotides align to TRBD1. The CDR3 extends over 18 amino acids. J lost 7 bases, V lost 2 bases, and 18 bases had no gene match. Germline V lookup: CDR1 SGHDT, CDR2 YYEEEE. The chain's CDR3 is CASSLYALRDRQKNTQYF. CDR3 DNA sequence: TGTGCCAGCAGCTTATACGCACTCCGGGACAGGCAAAAGAATACGCAGTATTTT.